The 17 T cell receptor beta chains presented below share a single source sample, sequenced in a study of T-cell memory formation after mild COVID-19. TCRdb independently ran MiXCR on the 5' RACE reads; one entry per CDR3 protein. This sample has 350,000 to 500,000 distinct CDR3 sequences, with around 17% found just once. The sequencing sample was made of PBMCs or a T cell subset sorted from them (not recorded which). These receptors all stem from a man aged 18 to 29 who had mild COVID-19 (a few samples of this study predate the infection). Cell type and time point are not known.

The chain carries TRBV7-6 and TRBJ2-5; TRBD2 matches at 7 bases. Germline values: CDR1 SGHVS, CDR2 FNYEAQ. V was clipped by 4 bases and J by 4 bases; unmatched bases: 9. The CDR3 runs to 15 residues. CDR3: CASSWVGGAAETQYF. In nucleotides, the CDR3 is TGTGCCAGCAGCTGGGTGGGAGGGGCGGCAGAGACCCAGTACTTC.

This clonotype came up many times. The rearrangement joins TRBV5-1 to TRBJ2-7; D unresolved. Trimming removed 4 bases at V and 7 bases at J, with 18 bases between. Germline V gives CDR1 SGHRS, CDR2 YFSETQ. CDR3 length equals 14 residues. CDR3 DNA: TGCGCCAGCAGCCTCGAACCGAGACTTAGTGAGCAGTACTTC. Protein product: CASSLEPRLSEQYF.

This clonotype was counted between two and nine times. V usage is TRBV11-2 and J usage is TRBJ2-1, with D unresolved. V lost 5 bases and J lost 6, with 8 bases in between. The CDR3 is made up of 12 amino acids. CDR1 SGHAT and CDR2 FQNNGV come from the germline V gene. The CDR3 nucleotides are TGTGCCAGCAGCCCAGCGAGCAATGAGCAGTTCTTC. The encoded protein is CASSPASNEQFF.

The chain recombines TRBV20-1 with TRBJ2-3; the match to TRBD2 covers 11 bases. V lost 4 bases, J lost 5 bases, and 14 bases stayed unmatched. Germline CDR1 is DFQATT and CDR2 is SNEGSKA (reference sequence). The CDR3 is 17 amino acids. CDR3 sequence: CSATGTSGYRFGDTQYF. The CDR3 region has the DNA TGCAGTGCTACCGGGACTAGCGGATATCGGTTCGGAGATACGCAGTATTTT.

The J gene is TRBJ1-2, the V gene TRBV12-3 or TRBV12-4; D not resolved. V was shortened by 7 bases and J by 1 base, with 10 bases between the two germline ends. The CDR3 totals 13 residues. CDR3 DNA sequence: TGTGCCAGCAAGAAAGAGGTTAACTATGGCTACACCTTC. Protein sequence: CASKKEVNYGYTF.

The chain recombines TRBV5-1 with TRBJ2-1; 10 nucleotides agree with TRBD1. This CDR3 region has 16 residues. The trim removed 4 bases at V and 4 bases at J, leaving 8 bases unmatched. In germline, CDR1 is SGHRS, CDR2 YFSETQ. CDR3 loop: CASSKGTGEWYNEQFF. The DNA of the CDR3 is TGCGCCAGCAGCAAAGGGACAGGGGAGTGGTACAATGAGCAGTTCTTC.

This clonotype was detected a few times. The rearrangement uses TRBV15 and TRBJ2-1; weak D call: TRBD1 (6 bases). Germline V gives CDR1 LNHNV, CDR2 YYDKDF (reference sequence). The CDR3 contains 13 residues. Trimming removed 3 bases at V and 8 bases at J, with 11 bases between. The CDR3 protein is CATSSPKGDEQFF. The CDR3 DNA sequence: TGTGCCACCAGCAGTCCCAAGGGGGATGAGCAGTTCTTC.

This chain uses TRBV28 with TRBJ2-1; no firm D call. The CDR3 has 13 residues. Trimming took off 5 bases at V and 8 bases at J, with 13 bases between the two ends. Germline-derived CDR1 and CDR2 are MDHEN and SYDVKM. CDR3 sequence reads: CASSGKGLDEQFF. In DNA form, the CDR3 reads TGTGCCAGCAGTGGTAAAGGGTTGGATGAGCAGTTCTTC.

This clonotype has at least ten counts. One junction end does not reproduce the germline sequence, and a read error may be involved. This chain links TRBV5-1 with TRBJ2-5; the match to TRBD1 covers 7 bases. CDR3 length: 13 amino acids. CDR1 and CDR2 (germline): SGHRS, YFSETQ. CDR3 nucleotide sequence: TGTGCCAGCAGCTTACGACAGGGAGAGACCCAGTACTTC. It is translated as CASSLRQGETQYF.

The sample holds a few counts of this clonotype. The chain is built from TRBV7-2 and TRBJ2-3; D may correspond to TRBD1 or TRBD2 (5 bases each). Germline loops: CDR1 SGHTA, CDR2 FQGNSA. Trimming removed 10 bases from V and 6 bases from J, with 20 bases in between. CDR3 size: 14 residues. The chain's CDR3 is CATSGTLWRDTQYF. CDR3 nucleotides: TGTGCCACCTCGGGGACCCTCTGGCGGGATACGCAGTATTTT.

The chain links TRBV7-6 to TRBJ2-2; maybe TRBD1 (6 bases). Germline V gives CDR1 SGHVS, CDR2 FNYEAQ. This CDR3 region has 14 residues. V gave up 6 bases and J gave up 7 bases, with 15 bases separating them. The CDR3 DNA sequence: TGTGCCAGCAGGGGATACAGGGTTGGCGGGGAGCTGTTTTTT. This encodes CASRGYRVGGELFF.

This sequence joins TRBV18 and TRBJ1-5, with 7 bases aligning to TRBD1. Germline CDR1 reads KGHSH; CDR2 reads LQKENI. V lost 4 bases and J lost 6; bases outside the gene matches: 6. CDR3 length equals 14 residues. CDR3 residues: CASSQEQGSQPQHF. CDR3 DNA: TGTGCCAGCTCACAAGAACAGGGGAGTCAGCCCCAGCATTTT.

V is TRBV4-1 and J is TRBJ2-2, with TRBD1 as a possible D gene (6 bases). The CDR3 extends over 16 amino acids. V was pared by 1 base and J by 1 base, with 10 bases between. The germline CDR1 and CDR2 sequences are MGHRA and YSYEKL. CDR3 bases: TGCGCCAGCAGCCAAGCAATGACAGGGAACACCGGGGAGCTGTTTTTT. This gives the protein CASSQAMTGNTGELFF.

This clonotype was observed at least ten times. V is TRBV20-1 and J is TRBJ1-3; TRBD1 agrees at 11 bases. The length of the CDR3 is 18 residues. V lost 3 bases to trimming and J lost 0 bases; unmatched junction nucleotides: 10. CDR1 and CDR2 from the germline V gene are DFQATT and SNEGSKA (reference sequence). The CDR3 loop reads CSASPGQGGQSSGNTIYF. CDR3 bases: TGCAGTGCTAGTCCGGGACAGGGGGGGCAATCCTCTGGAAACACCATATATTTT.

This clonotype was counted between two and nine times. V and J are TRBV20-1 and TRBJ1-4, with D unclear. CDR3 length: 13 residues. The V gene's germline CDR1 is DFQATT and CDR2 SNEGSKA (reference sequence). Trimming pared 3 bases from V and 13 bases from J, leaving 18 bases between. The CDR3 DNA reads TGCAGTGCTAGCCCGGCAGGTCCGGGCTCACTGTTTTTT. It yields the protein CSASPAGPGSLFF.

V and J are TRBV28 and TRBJ2-7, with D perhaps TRBD2 (6 bases). This CDR3 has 15 amino acids. Trimming pared 4 bases from V and 3 bases from J, leaving 16 bases between. The germline gives CDR1 MDHEN, CDR2 SYDVKM. The CDR3 here is CASSSGGLEGYEQYV. CDR3 bases: TGTGCCAGCAGTTCGGGTGGGTTGGAGGGCTACGAGCAGTACGTC.

This clonotype was seen a handful of times. V is TRBV4-1 and J is TRBJ1-2; 8 nucleotides line up with TRBD1. The germline CDR1 and CDR2 sequences are MGHRA and YSYEKL. CDR3 length equals 15 residues. V gave up 0 bases and J gave up 5 bases; unmatched junction bases: 5. As DNA, the CDR3 is TGCGCCAGCAGCCAAGATTCCCAGGGGGCGTATGGCTACACCTTC. Translation gives CASSQDSQGAYGYTF.